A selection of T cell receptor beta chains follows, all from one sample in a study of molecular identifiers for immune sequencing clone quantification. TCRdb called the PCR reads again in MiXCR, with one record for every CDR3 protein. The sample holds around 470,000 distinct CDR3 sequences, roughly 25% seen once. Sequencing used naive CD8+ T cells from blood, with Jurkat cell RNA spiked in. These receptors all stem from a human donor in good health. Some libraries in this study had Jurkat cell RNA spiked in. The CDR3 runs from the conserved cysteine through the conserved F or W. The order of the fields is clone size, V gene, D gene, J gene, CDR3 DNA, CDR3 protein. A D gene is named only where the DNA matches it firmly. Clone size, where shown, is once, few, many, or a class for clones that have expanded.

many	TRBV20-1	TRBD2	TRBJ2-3	TGCAGTGCTAGTACGGGGGGGCGGGCAGATACGCAGTATTTT	CSASTGGRADTQYF
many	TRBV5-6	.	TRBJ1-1	TGTGCCAGCAGCTTATCGTCCACTGAAGCTTTCTTT	CASSLSSTEAFF
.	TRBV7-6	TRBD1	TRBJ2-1	TGTGCCAGCAGCTCATTGCCCGACAGGGGGAGCTCCTACAATGGGCAGTTCTTC	CASSSLPDRGSSYNGQFF
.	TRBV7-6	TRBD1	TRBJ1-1	TGTGCCAGCAGCTTAAGACAGGGGGAGGTTACTGAAGCTTTCTTT	CASSLRQGEVTEAFF
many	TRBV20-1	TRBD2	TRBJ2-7	TGCAGTGCTAGAGGAATTAGCGGGATCAACGAGCAGTACTTC	CSARGISGINEQYF
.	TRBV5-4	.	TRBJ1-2	TGTGCCAGCAGCTTTGGGGGGGGGGCTGCTGGCTACACCTTC	CASSFGGGAAGYTF
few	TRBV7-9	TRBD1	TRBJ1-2	TGTGCCAGCAGCTTAGGTTGGACAGGGGAAGATGGCTACACCTTC	CASSLGWTGEDGYTF
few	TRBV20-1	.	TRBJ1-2	TGCAGTGCTAGTCGTGGCGACAACCTTAACTATGGCTACACCTTC	CSASRGDNLNYGYTF
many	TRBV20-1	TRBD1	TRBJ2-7	TGCAGTGCTAGATTGGGACAGGGTCGAGACGAGCAGTACTTC	CSARLGQGRDEQYF
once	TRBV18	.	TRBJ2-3	TGTGCCAGCTCACCCTCATCGACAGCGACTAGCACAGATACGCAGTATTTT	CASSPSSTATSTDTQYF
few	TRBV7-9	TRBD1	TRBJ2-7	TGTGCCAGCAGCGGGGTGGGACAGCACCTTTACGAGCAGTACTTC	CASSGVGQHLYEQYF
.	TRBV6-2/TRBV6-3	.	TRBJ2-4	TGTGCCAGCAGCTCCTGGGGGGAGGCCAAAAACATTCAGTACTTC	CASSSWGEAKNIQYF
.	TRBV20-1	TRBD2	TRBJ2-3	TGCAGTGCTCCGGGGGCGGGGGGGCTGGGTACGCAGTATTTT	CSAPGAGGLGTQYF
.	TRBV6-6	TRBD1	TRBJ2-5	TGTGCCAGCAGTTACACGGGACAGGGGGTAGAGACCCAGTACTTC	CASSYTGQGVETQYF
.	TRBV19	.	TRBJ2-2	TGTGCCAGTAGTATTCCCGGCGCGAACACCGGGGAGCTGTTTTTT	CASSIPGANTGELFF
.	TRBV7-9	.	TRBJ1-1	TGTGCCAGCAGCCCACGGACCCTTGGCGACACTGAAGCTTTCTTT	CASSPRTLGDTEAFF
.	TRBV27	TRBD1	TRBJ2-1	TGTGCCAGCAGTTTGCAACAGGGGGTTGATGAGCAGTTCTTC	CASSLQQGVDEQFF
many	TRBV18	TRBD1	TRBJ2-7	TGTGCCAGCTCACCACCAGGGGGCTTGGAGCAGTACTTC	CASSPPGGLEQYF
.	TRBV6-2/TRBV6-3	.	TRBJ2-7	TGTGCCAGCAGTTACTCGGATGTTCGGAGAGACTACGAGCAGTACTTC	CASSYSDVRRDYEQYF
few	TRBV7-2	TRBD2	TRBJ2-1	TGTGCCACCCCCCGCGGGGGGAGCCTCTACAATGAGCAGTTCTTC	CATPRGGSLYNEQFF
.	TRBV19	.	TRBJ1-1	TGTGCCAGTAGTATATACCCGACACCACGGAACACTGAAACTTTCTTT	CASSIYPTPRNTETFF
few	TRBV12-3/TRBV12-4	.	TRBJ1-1	TGTGCCAGCAGTTTCCTCGAGAATGAAGCTTTCTTT	CASSFLENEAFF
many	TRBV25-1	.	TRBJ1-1	TGTGCCAGCAGTGAAGTCCTAGGAGAAAACACTGAAGCTTTCTTT	CASSEVLGENTEAFF
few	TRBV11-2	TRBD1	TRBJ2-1	TGTGCCAGCAGCTCCACAGGGGGCCGCTACAATGAGCAGTTCTTC	CASSSTGGRYNEQFF
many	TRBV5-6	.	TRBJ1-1	TGTGCCAGCAGCTTGAAGGCAGGAGGTACTGAAGCTTTCTTT	CASSLKAGGTEAFF
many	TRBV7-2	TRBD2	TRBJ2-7	TGTGCCAGCAGCTTAGTTACTAGCGGGGGGATCGACGAGCAGTACTTC	CASSLVTSGGIDEQYF
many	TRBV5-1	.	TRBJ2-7	TGCGCCAGCAGCTCGGAAGGGGGACGCTCCTACGAGCAGTACTTC	CASSSEGGRSYEQYF
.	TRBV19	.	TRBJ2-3	TGTGCCAGTAGTACAACTAGGACAGATACGCAGTATTTT	CASSTTRTDTQYF
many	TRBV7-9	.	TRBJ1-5	TGTGCCAGCAGCTTGGAGGGGCCTATTAATCAGCCCCAGCATTTT	CASSLEGPINQPQHF
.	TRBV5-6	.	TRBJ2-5	TGTGCCAGCAGCGCCGGGACCTATGAGGGGTACTTC	CASSAGTYEGYF
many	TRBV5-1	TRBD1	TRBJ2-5	TGCGCCAGCAGCGATCTGGGACAGACCCCAGGCGGGACCCAGTACTTC	CASSDLGQTPGGTQYF
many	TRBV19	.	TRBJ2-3	TGTGCCAGTAGTATAAAGTCCACAGATACGCAGTATTTT	CASSIKSTDTQYF
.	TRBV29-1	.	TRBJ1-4	TGCAGCGTTTCGGCAAGCCATGAAAAACTGTTTTTT	CSVSASHEKLFF
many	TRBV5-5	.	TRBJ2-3	TGTGCCAGCAGCTTGGATCTGGGCACAGATACGCAGTATTTT	CASSLDLGTDTQYF
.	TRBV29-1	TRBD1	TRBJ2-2	TGCAGCGTTGAAGATAACGGACAGGGGACCACCGGGGAGCTGTTTTTT	CSVEDNGQGTTGELFF
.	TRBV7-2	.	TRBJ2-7	TGTGCCAGCAGCGGCCCTACCGCCAGCCCCTACGAGCAGTACTTC	CASSGPTASPYEQYF
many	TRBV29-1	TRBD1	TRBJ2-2	TGCAGCGTTGAAGGGACAGGGTCGAACACCGGGGAGCTGTTTTTT	CSVEGTGSNTGELFF
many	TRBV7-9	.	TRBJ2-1	TGTGCCAGCAGCTTAGGTATGAATGAGCAGTTCTTC	CASSLGMNEQFF
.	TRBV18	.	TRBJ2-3	TGTGCCAGCTCCCGACGGGACAACACAGATAGGCAGTATTTT	CASSRRDNTDRQYF
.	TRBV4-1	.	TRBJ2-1	TGCGCCAGCAGCCGCGAGAATAACAATGAGCAGTTCTTC	CASSRENNNEQFF
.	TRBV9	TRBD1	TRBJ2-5	TGTGCCAGCAGCGTAGAGGGCAGGGGGCACGAGACCCAGTGCTTC	CASSVEGRGHETQCF
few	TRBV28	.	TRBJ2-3	TGTGCCAGCAGTTTTTTATCTTCTTTGGGAACGCAGTATTTT	CASSFLSSLGTQYF
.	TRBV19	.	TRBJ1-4	TGTGCCAGTGGTATAGCCCTGGGTAGGGCTAATGAAAAACTGTTTTTT	CASGIALGRANEKLFF
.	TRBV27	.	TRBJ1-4	TGTGCCAGCAGAACGGGACTCTCGGGAGAAAAACTGTTTTTT	CASRTGLSGEKLFF
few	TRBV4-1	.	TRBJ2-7	TGCGCCAGCAGCCAAGTCGGCCCCGTGGGGAACGAGCAGTACTTC	CASSQVGPVGNEQYF
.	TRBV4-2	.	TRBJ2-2	TGTGCCAGCAGCCAAGAAGGTATGGGACTGCGAGCCCACGGGGAGCTGTTTTTT	CASSQEGMGLRAHGELFF
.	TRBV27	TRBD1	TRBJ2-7	TGTGCCAGCACCCCCGGGGGACAGGGCGTCTACGAGCAGTACTTC	CASTPGGQGVYEQYF
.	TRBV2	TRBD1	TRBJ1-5	TGTGCCAGCAGATCGGGACAGGTGAGCAATCAGCCCCAGCATTTT	CASRSGQVSNQPQHF